One sample yielded the 22 T cell receptor beta chains listed below, sequenced in a study of blood T cell repertoires in COVID-19. The data were produced by immunoSEQ multiplex PCR, yet TCRdb's version contains in-frame clones alone and is incomplete. The sample has about 280,000 clones; 85% are singletons. Sequencing input: peripheral blood. These TCRs come from a human donor in a cohort sampled during active COVID-19.

The V gene is TRBV29-1, the J gene TRBJ2-3; no definite D call. With 5 bases removed from V and 2 bases from J, the gap between germline ends came to 11 bases. This CDR3 spans 13 amino acids. CDR1 and CDR2 (germline): SQVTM, ANQGSEA. This CDR3 reads CSVTTKITDTQYF. In nucleotides, the CDR3 is TGCAGCGTTACGACAAAGATCACAGATACGCAGTATTTT.

CDR3 protein: CASSPGDRQYF. The CDR3 region has the DNA TGTGCCAGCTCACCCGGGGACAGGCAGTATTTT. The V and J genes are TRBV9 and TRBJ2-3; 7 nucleotides match TRBD1. The V gene end was trimmed by 7 bases and the J gene end by 11 bases; junction bases not matched to a gene: 7. Per the germline V gene, CDR1 is SGDLS and CDR2 is YYNGEE. The CDR3 runs to 11 residues.

This clone has at least ten counts. This chain connects TRBV5-4 to TRBJ2-7, with D possibly TRBD2 on 5 matching bases. CDR1 and CDR2 (germline): SGHNT, YYREEE (reference sequence). This CDR3 spans 13 amino acids. Between the trimmed V and J ends, which lost 4 bases and 0 bases, there was a span of 8 bases. The CDR3, as DNA: TGTGCCAGCAGCCTCCGGGACTCCTACGAGCAGTACTTC. Amino acid sequence: CASSLRDSYEQYF.

This clone was recorded only once. The V and J genes are TRBV7-8 and TRBJ2-7; D is perhaps TRBD1 (6 bases). The CDR3 consists of 16 residues. Looked up from germline, CDR1 is SGHVS and CDR2 is FQNEAQ. Trimming cost V 5 bases and J 3 bases, with 20 bases left between them. The CDR3 loop is CASSGRGIARNYEQYF. Here the CDR3 DNA reads TGTGCCAGCAGCGGAAGGGGGATAGCGAGGAACTACGAGCAGTACTTC. The variable domain in full, with the rest retrieved from reference TRBV7-8 and TRBJ2-7, is GAGVSQSPRYKVAKRGQDVALRCDPISGHVSLFWYQQALGQGPEFLTYFQNEAQLDKSGLPSDRFFAERPEGSVSTLKIQRTQQEDSAVYLCASSGRGIARNYEQYFGPGTRLTVT.

The chain recombines TRBV3-1 (or the pseudogene TRBV3-2) with TRBJ2-2; 8 positions agree with TRBD2. Trimming cost V 4 bases and J 7 bases; bases outside gene matches: 5. The CDR3 length is 14 residues. Germline values: CDR1 LGHDT, CDR2 YNNKEL (reference sequence). CDR3 amino acids: CASSLSGTFGELFF. In DNA form, the CDR3 reads TGTGCCAGCAGCCTTAGCGGGACCTTCGGGGAGCTGTTTTTT.

This sequence joins TRBV7-2 and TRBJ2-7; maybe TRBD2 (5 bases). Trimming cost V 5 bases and J 4 bases, with 15 bases left between them. The CDR3 contains 14 residues. Germline V lookup: CDR1 SGHTA, CDR2 FQGNSA. The CDR3 loop is CASSPLADRYEQYF. The CDR3 DNA reads TGTGCCAGCAGCCCGCTAGCAGACCGGTACGAGCAGTACTTC.

The chain joins TRBV15 to TRBJ2-7; 10 nucleotides align to TRBD2. Looked up from germline, CDR1 is LNHNV and CDR2 is YYDKDF (reference sequence). Trimming removed 3 bases from V and 2 bases from J; junction bases left unmatched: 1. The CDR3 extends over 14 amino acids. CDR3 protein: CATSSGLAAYEQYF. The CDR3 region has the DNA TGTGCCACCAGCAGCGGACTAGCGGCCTACGAGCAGTACTTC.

The chain carries TRBV27 and TRBJ2-3; 9 bases fit TRBD2. With 6 bases clipped from V and 3 bases from J, the junction kept 7 bases outside the gene matches. Germline-derived CDR1 and CDR2 are MNHEY and SMNVEV (reference sequence). The CDR3 consists of 15 residues. Here the CDR3 DNA reads TGTGCCAGCAGATGGGGAGCGGGAGGTACAGATACGCAGTATTTT. Amino acids: CASRWGAGGTDTQYF.

The chain uses TRBV27 and TRBJ1-6; no clear D. The CDR3 runs 15 residues. Germline CDR1 reads MNHEY; CDR2 reads SMNVEV (reference sequence). Trimming removed 7 bases from V and 0 bases from J, with 10 bases in between. The CDR3, as DNA: TGTGCCAGCACCGGAGGTAGCTCCTATAATTCACCCCTCCACTTT. Translation gives CASTGGSSYNSPLHF.

This clone was detected a few times. The rearrangement joins TRBV18 to TRBJ2-5; D perhaps matches TRBD1 (5 bases). Germline V gene sequence: CDR1 KGHSH, CDR2 LQKENI. Trimming removed 5 bases at V and 6 bases at J, with 10 bases between. The CDR3 loop spans 12 amino acids. The CDR3 sequence: CASSTTDKTQYF. The CDR3 DNA reads TGTGCCAGCTCAACCACGGACAAGACCCAGTACTTC.

CDR3 nucleotides: TGTGCCAGCAGCCCCAATCAGCGGTCCGTTGGGGCTGGGGCCAACGTCCTGACTTTC. This translates into CASSPNQRSVGAGANVLTF. The rearrangement joins TRBV28 to TRBJ2-6, with D possibly being TRBD2 (5 bases). The CDR3 sequence is 19 residues long. The germline gives CDR1 MDHEN, CDR2 SYDVKM. The V end lost 6 bases, the J end lost 2 bases, and 23 bases lay between the germline ends.

This clone was detected once. The rearrangement joins TRBV7-2 to TRBJ1-1, with TRBD1 identical over 10 bases. CDR3 size: 16 residues. Germline V gene lookup returns CDR1 SGHTA and CDR2 FQGNSA. Trimming took 3 bases from V and 1 from J; bases not matched to a gene: 5. The CDR3 is CASSFATGGANTEAFF. The CDR3 nucleotides read TGTGCCAGCAGCTTCGCGACAGGGGGCGCGAACACTGAAGCTTTCTTT.

This clone was picked up one time. The rearrangement joins TRBV7-8 to TRBJ2-5; 11 bases fit TRBD2. Trimming at V came to 6 bases and at J to 2 bases, leaving 8 bases not matched to a gene. CDR1 is SGHVS, CDR2 FQNEAQ, per germline. The CDR3 extends over 16 amino acids. CDR3 in DNA: TGTGCCAGCAGGCGACTAGCGGGATGGAGGCAAGAGACCCAGTACTTC. It is translated as CASRRLAGWRQETQYF.

The chain has TRBV6-6 and TRBJ1-2; no firm D call. V was trimmed by 10 bases and J by 8 bases, leaving 14 bases between them. Germline values: CDR1 MNHNY, CDR2 SVGAGI (reference sequence). There are 11 residues in the CDR3. The CDR3 region is CATRRAGGYTF. CDR3 nucleotides: TGTGCCACAAGGAGGGCAGGCGGCTACACCTTC.

The V call is TRBV6-5, the J call TRBJ2-5; D not resolved. The CDR3 spans 15 residues. Germline loops: CDR1 MNHEY, CDR2 SVGAGI. The ends were cut back, 6 bases at V and 4 bases at J, with 18 bases in the middle. The CDR3 sequence is CASRGSLYSAETQYF. The DNA of the CDR3 is TGTGCCAGCAGGGGCAGCCTCTACTCGGCAGAGACCCAGTACTTC.

The J gene is TRBJ2-5, the V gene TRBV30, with 8 bases matching TRBD2. The CDR3 covers 13 residues. Germline CDR1 is GTSNPN and CDR2 is SVGIG (reference sequence). V shed 2 bases and J 5 bases; nucleotides not matched to a gene: 4. The CDR3 region has the DNA TGTGCCTGGAGTCGGCGGGGGGAGGAGACCCAGTACTTC. This sequence encodes CAWSRRGEETQYF.

This clone came up many times. For the CDR3, the DNA is TGTGCCATTTCGGGACTCCGACAAGATACGCAGTATTTT. Its translation: CAISGLRQDTQYF. The chain employs TRBV2 and TRBJ2-3; the D gene is possibly TRBD2 (6 bases). Germline V lookup: CDR1 SNHLY, CDR2 FYNNEI. This CDR3 is built from 13 residues. Trimming stripped 10 bases from V and 5 bases from J, with 16 bases between.

The rearrangement links TRBV15 to TRBJ2-7; 7 nucleotides line up with TRBD1. CDR3 length: 14 amino acids. Per germline, CDR1 LNHNV and CDR2 YYDKDF (reference sequence). V was clipped by 6 bases and J by 2 bases; unmatched bases: 7. CDR3 residues: CATSSGDSTYEQYF. As DNA, the CDR3 is TGTGCCACCAGTTCCGGGGACAGTACCTACGAGCAGTACTTC.

The chain has TRBV5-1 and TRBJ1-2; a weak D match, TRBD1 (6 bases). Germline lookup yields CDR1 SGHRS and CDR2 YFSETQ. Trimming took 4 bases from V and 4 from J, leaving 20 bases between them. This CDR3 contains 16 residues. The CDR3 here is CASSEVQTGPLYGYTF. The CDR3 region has the DNA TGCGCCAGCAGCGAGGTTCAGACAGGCCCGCTCTATGGCTACACCTTC.

The chain combines TRBV20-1 with TRBJ1-4; D unclear. The CDR3 sequence is 14 residues long. CDR1 and CDR2 (germline): DFQATT, SNEGSKA (reference sequence). The V end was cut by 3 bases, the J end by 1 base, with 9 bases between. The CDR3: CSASLPGTNEKLFF. In nucleotides, the CDR3 is TGCAGTGCTAGTTTACCAGGAACTAATGAAAAACTGTTTTTT.

The chain combines TRBV4-1 with TRBJ2-3; 8 nucleotides align to TRBD2. CDR1 and CDR2 (germline): MGHRA, YSYEKL. Trimming removed 1 base from V and 4 bases from J; junction bases left unmatched: 13. The CDR3 covers 18 residues. The CDR3 region is CASSQVTAGSGGADTQYF. CDR3 bases: TGCGCCAGCAGCCAAGTGACCGCAGGGTCGGGAGGGGCAGATACGCAGTATTTT.

The genes are TRBV20-1 and TRBJ2-7; 9 positions match TRBD2. Germline assignment: CDR1 DFQATT and CDR2 SNEGSKA (reference sequence). The CDR3 contains 14 residues. Trimming cost V 3 bases and J 1 base; bases outside gene matches: 4. This CDR3 reads CSASGLAGSYEQYF. The DNA for the CDR3 is TGCAGTGCTAGTGGGCTAGCGGGGTCCTACGAGCAGTACTTC.